The entry below describes one T cell receptor beta chain. Its antigen is unknown. This sample is drawn from a study of cytomegalovirus exposure and HLA in healthy donors. Study-wide points: The listing of 150 to 200 TCR beta chains classed them as cytomegalovirus-associated.

V was trimmed by 6 bases and J by 2 bases, leaving 13 bases between them. The germline V gene has CDR1 MDHEN and CDR2 SYDVKM. The CDR3 sequence is 15 residues long. Assay used: immunoSEQ multiplex PCR; TCRdb lists only in-frame clones, some missing. The sample shows fewer than 250,000 clones, about 83% of them seen only once. The donors were part of the validation cohort of 120 subjects. That cohort was separate from the first cohort, which comprised 666 subjects. The sequence was obtained from a man between 18 and 29 years old in good health and CMV-seronegative. The sequenced material came from PBMCs. The chain couples TRBV28 to TRBJ2-2, with D perhaps matching TRBD2 (6 bases). CDR3 nucleotides: TGTGCCAGCAGAGGCGGGACCACAAACACCGGGGAGCTGTTTTTT. Translation: CASRGGTTNTGELFF.